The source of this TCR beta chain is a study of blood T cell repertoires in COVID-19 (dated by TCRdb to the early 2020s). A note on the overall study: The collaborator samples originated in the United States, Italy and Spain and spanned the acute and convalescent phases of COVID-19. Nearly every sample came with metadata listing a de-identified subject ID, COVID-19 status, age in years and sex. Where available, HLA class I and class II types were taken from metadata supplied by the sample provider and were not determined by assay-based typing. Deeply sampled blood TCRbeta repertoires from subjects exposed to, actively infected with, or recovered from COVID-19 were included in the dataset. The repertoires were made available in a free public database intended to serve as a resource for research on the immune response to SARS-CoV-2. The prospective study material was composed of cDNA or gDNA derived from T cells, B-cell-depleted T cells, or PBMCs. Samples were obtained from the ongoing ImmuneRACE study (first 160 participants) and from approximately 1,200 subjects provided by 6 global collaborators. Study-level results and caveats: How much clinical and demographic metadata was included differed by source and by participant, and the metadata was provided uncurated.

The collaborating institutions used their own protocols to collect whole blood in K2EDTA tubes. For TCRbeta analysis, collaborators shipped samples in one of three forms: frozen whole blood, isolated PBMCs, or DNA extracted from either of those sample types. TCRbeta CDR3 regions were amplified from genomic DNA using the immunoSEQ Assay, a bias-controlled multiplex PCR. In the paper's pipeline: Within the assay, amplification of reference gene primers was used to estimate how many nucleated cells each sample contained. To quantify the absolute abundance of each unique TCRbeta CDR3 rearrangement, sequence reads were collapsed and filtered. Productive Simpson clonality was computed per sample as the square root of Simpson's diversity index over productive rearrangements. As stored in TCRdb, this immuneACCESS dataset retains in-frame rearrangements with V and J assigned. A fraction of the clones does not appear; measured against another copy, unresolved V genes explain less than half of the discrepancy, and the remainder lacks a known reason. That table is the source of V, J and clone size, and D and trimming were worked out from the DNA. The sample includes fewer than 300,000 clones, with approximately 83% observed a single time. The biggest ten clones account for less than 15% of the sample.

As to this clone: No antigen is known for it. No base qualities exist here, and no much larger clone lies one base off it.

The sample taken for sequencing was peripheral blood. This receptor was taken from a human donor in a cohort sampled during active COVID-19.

DNA sequence: TGTGCCAGCAGTGACGGACTCATCTCTGGGAATGAGCAGTTCTTC. This codes for CASSDGLISGNEQFF. This chain joins TRBV6-2 or TRBV6-3 to TRBJ2-1; TRBD2 is possibly the D segment (5 matching bases). CDR1 and CDR2 (MNHEY, SVGEGT) derive from the germline V gene. Including cysteine and phenylalanine, the CDR3 has 15 amino acids. Of all the DNA, just the CDR3 is kept, 45 bases in frame from base 1. Between the V and J ends, shortened by 5 bases and 7 bases respectively, the junction contains 18 bases.